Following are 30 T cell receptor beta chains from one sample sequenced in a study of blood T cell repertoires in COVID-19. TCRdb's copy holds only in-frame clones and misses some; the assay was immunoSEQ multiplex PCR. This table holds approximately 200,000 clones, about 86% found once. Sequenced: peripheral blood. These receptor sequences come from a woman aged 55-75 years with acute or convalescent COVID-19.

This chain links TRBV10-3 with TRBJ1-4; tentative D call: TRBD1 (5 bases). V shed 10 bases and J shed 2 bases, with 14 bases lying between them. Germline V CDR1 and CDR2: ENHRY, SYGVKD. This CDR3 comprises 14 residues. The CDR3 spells CATGSVDTNEKLFF. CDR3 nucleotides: TGTGCCACAGGGTCGGTCGACACTAATGAAAAACTGTTTTTT.

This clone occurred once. CDR3 amino acids: CASSLRGTYGYTF. In nucleotides, the CDR3 is TGTGCCAGCAGTTTACGGGGAACCTATGGCTACACCTTC. This chain joins TRBV12-3 or TRBV12-4 and TRBJ1-2; no clear D gene. V was cut by 2 bases and J by 4 bases, with 8 bases left in between. CDR3 length: 13 residues.

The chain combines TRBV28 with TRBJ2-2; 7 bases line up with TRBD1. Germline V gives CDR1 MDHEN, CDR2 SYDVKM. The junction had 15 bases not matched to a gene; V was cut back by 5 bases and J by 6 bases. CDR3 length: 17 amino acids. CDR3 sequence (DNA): TGTGCCAGCAGTCCCACCCCCTCGGGACAGTGGTCCGGGGAGCTGTTTTTT. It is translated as CASSPTPSGQWSGELFF.

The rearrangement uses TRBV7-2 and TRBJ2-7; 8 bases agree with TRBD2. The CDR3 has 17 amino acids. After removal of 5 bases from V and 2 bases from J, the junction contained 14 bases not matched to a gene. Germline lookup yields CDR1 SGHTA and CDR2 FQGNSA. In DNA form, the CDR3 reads TGTGCCAGCAGCCCTGGAAAGGGGCGGGGGGCTACCTACGAGCAGTACTTC. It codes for CASSPGKGRGATYEQYF.

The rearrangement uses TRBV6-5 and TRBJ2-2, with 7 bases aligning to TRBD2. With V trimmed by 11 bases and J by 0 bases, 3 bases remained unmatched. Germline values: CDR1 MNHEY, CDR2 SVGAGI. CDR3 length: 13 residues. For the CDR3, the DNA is TGTGCCGGAGGGACTACGAACACCGGGGAGCTGTTTTTT. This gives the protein CAGGTTNTGELFF.

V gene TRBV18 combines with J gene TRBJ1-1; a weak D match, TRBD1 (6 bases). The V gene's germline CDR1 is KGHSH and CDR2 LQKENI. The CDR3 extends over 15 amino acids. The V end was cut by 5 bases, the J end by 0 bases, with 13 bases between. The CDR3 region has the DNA TGTGCCAGCTCATCTTCTACAGGGATGAACACTGAAGCTTTCTTT. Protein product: CASSSSTGMNTEAFF.

The CDR3 spells CASSFLQGVKEAFF. The DNA for the CDR3 is TGTGCCAGCAGCTTTTTACAGGGGGTAAAGGAAGCTTTCTTT. This chain connects TRBV6-5 to TRBJ1-1; the match to TRBD1 covers 8 bases. The germline gives CDR1 MNHEY, CDR2 SVGAGI. V gave up 6 bases and J gave up 8 bases; unmatched junction bases: 11. CDR3 size: 14 residues.

DNA of the CDR3: TGTGCCAGCAGTCCTCAGGGAGGGTCCTACGAGCAGTACTTC. Encoded protein: CASSPQGGSYEQYF. This rearrangement joins TRBV27 to TRBJ2-7; 7 positions match TRBD2. Germline loops: CDR1 MNHEY, CDR2 SMNVEV (reference sequence). The ends lost 5 bases at V and 1 base at J; junction bases unmatched: 5. The CDR3 has 14 amino acids.

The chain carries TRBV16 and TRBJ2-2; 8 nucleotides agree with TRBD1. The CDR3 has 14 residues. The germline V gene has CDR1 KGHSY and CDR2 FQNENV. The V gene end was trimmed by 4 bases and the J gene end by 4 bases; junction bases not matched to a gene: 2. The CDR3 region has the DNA TGTGCCAGCAGCCCGGACAGGGCCACCGGGGAGCTGTTTTTT. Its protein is CASSPDRATGELFF.

CDR3 nucleotide sequence: TGTGCGATCAGGGTTAGGGACACTGAAGCTTTCTTT. Amino acids: CAIRVRDTEAFF. The V gene is TRBV12-3 or TRBV12-4, the J gene TRBJ1-1, with D perhaps TRBD1 (5 bases). The CDR3 consists of 12 residues.

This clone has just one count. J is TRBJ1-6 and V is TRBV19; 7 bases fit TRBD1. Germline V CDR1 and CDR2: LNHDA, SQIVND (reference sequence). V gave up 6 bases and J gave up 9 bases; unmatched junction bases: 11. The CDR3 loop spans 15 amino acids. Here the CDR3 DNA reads TGTGCCAGTAGCGAAACTGGGACAGCAGGTTCACCCCTCCACTTT. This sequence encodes CASSETGTAGSPLHF.

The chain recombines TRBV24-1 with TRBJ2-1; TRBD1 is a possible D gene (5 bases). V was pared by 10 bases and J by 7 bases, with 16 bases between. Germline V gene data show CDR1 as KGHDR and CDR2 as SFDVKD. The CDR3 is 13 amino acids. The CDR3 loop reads CATGVGQGNEQFF. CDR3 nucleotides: TGTGCCACAGGGGTGGGCCAGGGTAATGAGCAGTTCTTC.

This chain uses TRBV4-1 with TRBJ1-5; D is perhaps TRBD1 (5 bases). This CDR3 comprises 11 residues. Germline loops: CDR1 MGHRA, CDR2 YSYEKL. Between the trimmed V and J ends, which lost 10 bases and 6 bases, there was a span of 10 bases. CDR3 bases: TGCGCCACCCAGGGTGCTCAGCCCCAGCATTTT. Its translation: CATQGAQPQHF.

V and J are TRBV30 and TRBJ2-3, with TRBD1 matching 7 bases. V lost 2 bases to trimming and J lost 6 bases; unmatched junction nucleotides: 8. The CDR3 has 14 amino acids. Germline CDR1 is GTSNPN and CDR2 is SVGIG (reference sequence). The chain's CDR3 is CAWSKPGQADTQYF. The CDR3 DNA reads TGTGCCTGGAGTAAACCCGGACAGGCGGATACGCAGTATTTT.

The CDR3 DNA follows: TGTGCCAGCTGTTCCGGGTCTGGGGATACGCAGTATTTT. This gives the protein CASCSGSGDTQYF. V usage is TRBV12-3 or TRBV12-4 and J usage is TRBJ2-3, with D uncertain. V lost 8 bases and J 6 bases, leaving 15 bases between the germline ends. This CDR3 is 13 amino acids long.

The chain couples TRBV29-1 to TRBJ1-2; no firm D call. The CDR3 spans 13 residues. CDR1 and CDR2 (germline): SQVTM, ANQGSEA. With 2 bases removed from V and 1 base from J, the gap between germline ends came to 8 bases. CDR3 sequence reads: CSVESRGNYGYTF. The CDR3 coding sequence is TGCAGCGTTGAAAGCCGGGGTAACTATGGCTACACCTTC.

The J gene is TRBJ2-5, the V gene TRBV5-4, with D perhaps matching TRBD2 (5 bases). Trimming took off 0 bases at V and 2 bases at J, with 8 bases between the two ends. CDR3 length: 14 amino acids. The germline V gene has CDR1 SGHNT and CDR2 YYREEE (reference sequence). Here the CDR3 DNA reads TGTGCCAGCAGCTTGGGACTAAGTCAAGAGACCCAGTACTTC. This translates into CASSLGLSQETQYF. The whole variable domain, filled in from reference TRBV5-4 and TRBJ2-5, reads ETGVTQSPTHLIKTRGQQVTLRCSSQSGHNTVSWYQQALGQGPQFIFQYYREEENGRGNFPPRFSGLQFPNYSSELNVNALELDDSALYLCASSLGLSQETQYFGPGTRLLVL.

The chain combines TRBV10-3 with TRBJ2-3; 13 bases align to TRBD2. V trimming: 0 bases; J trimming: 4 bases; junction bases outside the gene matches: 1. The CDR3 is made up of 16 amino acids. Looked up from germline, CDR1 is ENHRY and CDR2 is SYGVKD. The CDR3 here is CAISESGLAGSDTQYF. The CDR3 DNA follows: TGTGCCATCAGTGAGTCGGGACTAGCGGGATCAGATACGCAGTATTTT.

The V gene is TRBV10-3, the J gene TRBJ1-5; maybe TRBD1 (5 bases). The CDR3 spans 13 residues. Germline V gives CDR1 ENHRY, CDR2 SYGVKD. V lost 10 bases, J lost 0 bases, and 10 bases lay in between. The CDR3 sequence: CANGQYSNQPQHF. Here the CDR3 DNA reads TGTGCCAACGGACAATATAGCAATCAGCCCCAGCATTTT.

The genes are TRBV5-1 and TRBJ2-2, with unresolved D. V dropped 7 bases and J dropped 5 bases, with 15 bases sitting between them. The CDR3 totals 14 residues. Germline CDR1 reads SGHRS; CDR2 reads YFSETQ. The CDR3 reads CASGWFSYTGELFF. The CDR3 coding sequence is TGCGCCAGCGGCTGGTTTTCCTATACCGGGGAGCTGTTTTTT.

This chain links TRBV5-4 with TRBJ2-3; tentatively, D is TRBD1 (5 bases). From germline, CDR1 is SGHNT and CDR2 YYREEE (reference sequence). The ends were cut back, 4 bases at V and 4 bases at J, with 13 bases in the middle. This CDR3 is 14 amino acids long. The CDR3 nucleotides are TGTGCCAGCAGCCTTATAGGGGTGGCAGATACGCAGTATTTT. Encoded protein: CASSLIGVADTQYF.

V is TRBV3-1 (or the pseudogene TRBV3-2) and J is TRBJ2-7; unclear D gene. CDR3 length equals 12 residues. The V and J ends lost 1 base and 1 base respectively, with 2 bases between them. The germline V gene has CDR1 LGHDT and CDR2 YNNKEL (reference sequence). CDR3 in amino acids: CASSQASYEQYF. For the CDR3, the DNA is TGTGCCAGCAGCCAAGCTTCCTACGAGCAGTACTTC.

The CDR3 DNA reads TGCGCCAGCAGTGATAGGACAGTTCTTAATGAAAAACTGTTTTTT. This codes for CASSDRTVLNEKLFF. The V and J genes are TRBV10-1 and TRBJ1-4; D might be TRBD1 (6 bases). Germline CDR1 and CDR2: WNHNN and SYGVQD (reference sequence). V lost 3 bases, J lost 4 bases, and 12 bases lay in between. The CDR3 spans 15 residues.

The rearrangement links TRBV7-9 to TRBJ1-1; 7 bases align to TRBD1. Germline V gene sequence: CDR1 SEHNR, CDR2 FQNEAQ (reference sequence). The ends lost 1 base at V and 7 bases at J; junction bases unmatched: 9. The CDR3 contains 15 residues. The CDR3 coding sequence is TGTGCCAGCAGCTTAGAGTTAGGGGGCCAATATGAAGCTTTCTTT. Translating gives CASSLELGGQYEAFF.

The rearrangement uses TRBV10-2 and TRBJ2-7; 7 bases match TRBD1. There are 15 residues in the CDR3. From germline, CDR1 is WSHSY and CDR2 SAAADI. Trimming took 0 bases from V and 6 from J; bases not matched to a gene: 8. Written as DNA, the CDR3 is TGCGCCAGCAGTGAGTCAGGTGCGCAGGGGGTCGAGCAGTACTTC. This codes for CASSESGAQGVEQYF.

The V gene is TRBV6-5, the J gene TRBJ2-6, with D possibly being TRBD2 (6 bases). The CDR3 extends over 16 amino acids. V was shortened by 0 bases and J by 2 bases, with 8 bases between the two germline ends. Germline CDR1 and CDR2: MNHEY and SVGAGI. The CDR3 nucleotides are TGTGCCAGCAGTTACTCGGGGGGAACTGGGGCCAACGTCCTGACTTTC. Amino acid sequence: CASSYSGGTGANVLTF.

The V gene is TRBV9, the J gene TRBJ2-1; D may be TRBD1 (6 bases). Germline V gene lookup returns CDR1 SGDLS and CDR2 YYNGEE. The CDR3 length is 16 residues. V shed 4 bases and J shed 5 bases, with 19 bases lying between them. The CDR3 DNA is TGTGCCAGCAGCCCAAGACAGGACTCGGTAAACAATGAGCAGTTCTTC. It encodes CASSPRQDSVNNEQFF. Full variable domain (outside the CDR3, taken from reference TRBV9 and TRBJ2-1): DSGVTQTPKHLITATGQRVTLRCSPRSGDLSVYWYQQSLDQGLQFLIQYYNGEERAKGNILERFSAQQFPDLHSELNLSSLELGDSALYFCASSPRQDSVNNEQFFGPGTRLTVL.

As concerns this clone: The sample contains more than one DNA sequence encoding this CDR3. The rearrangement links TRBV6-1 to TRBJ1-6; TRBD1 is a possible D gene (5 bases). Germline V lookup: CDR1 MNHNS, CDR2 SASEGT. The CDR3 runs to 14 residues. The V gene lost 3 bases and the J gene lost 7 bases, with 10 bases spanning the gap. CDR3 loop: CASSDRQGNSPLHF. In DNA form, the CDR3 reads TGTGCCAGCAGTGACCGGCAGGGAAATTCACCCCTCCACTTT.

CDR3 bases: TGTGCCACCAGTGACCTCACTGGTTCCTACAATGAGCAGTTCTTC. This translates into CATSDLTGSYNEQFF. J is TRBJ2-1 and V is TRBV24-1; D remains unclear. V shed 4 bases and J shed 1 base, with 10 bases lying between them. The germline V gene encodes CDR1 KGHDR and CDR2 SFDVKD. The CDR3 is 15 residues long.

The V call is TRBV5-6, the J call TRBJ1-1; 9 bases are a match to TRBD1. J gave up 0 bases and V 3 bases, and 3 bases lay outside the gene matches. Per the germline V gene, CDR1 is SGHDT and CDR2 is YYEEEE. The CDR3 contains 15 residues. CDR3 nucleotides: TGTGCCAGCAGCTGGGGGACAGGGATGAACACTGAAGCTTTCTTT. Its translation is CASSWGTGMNTEAFF.